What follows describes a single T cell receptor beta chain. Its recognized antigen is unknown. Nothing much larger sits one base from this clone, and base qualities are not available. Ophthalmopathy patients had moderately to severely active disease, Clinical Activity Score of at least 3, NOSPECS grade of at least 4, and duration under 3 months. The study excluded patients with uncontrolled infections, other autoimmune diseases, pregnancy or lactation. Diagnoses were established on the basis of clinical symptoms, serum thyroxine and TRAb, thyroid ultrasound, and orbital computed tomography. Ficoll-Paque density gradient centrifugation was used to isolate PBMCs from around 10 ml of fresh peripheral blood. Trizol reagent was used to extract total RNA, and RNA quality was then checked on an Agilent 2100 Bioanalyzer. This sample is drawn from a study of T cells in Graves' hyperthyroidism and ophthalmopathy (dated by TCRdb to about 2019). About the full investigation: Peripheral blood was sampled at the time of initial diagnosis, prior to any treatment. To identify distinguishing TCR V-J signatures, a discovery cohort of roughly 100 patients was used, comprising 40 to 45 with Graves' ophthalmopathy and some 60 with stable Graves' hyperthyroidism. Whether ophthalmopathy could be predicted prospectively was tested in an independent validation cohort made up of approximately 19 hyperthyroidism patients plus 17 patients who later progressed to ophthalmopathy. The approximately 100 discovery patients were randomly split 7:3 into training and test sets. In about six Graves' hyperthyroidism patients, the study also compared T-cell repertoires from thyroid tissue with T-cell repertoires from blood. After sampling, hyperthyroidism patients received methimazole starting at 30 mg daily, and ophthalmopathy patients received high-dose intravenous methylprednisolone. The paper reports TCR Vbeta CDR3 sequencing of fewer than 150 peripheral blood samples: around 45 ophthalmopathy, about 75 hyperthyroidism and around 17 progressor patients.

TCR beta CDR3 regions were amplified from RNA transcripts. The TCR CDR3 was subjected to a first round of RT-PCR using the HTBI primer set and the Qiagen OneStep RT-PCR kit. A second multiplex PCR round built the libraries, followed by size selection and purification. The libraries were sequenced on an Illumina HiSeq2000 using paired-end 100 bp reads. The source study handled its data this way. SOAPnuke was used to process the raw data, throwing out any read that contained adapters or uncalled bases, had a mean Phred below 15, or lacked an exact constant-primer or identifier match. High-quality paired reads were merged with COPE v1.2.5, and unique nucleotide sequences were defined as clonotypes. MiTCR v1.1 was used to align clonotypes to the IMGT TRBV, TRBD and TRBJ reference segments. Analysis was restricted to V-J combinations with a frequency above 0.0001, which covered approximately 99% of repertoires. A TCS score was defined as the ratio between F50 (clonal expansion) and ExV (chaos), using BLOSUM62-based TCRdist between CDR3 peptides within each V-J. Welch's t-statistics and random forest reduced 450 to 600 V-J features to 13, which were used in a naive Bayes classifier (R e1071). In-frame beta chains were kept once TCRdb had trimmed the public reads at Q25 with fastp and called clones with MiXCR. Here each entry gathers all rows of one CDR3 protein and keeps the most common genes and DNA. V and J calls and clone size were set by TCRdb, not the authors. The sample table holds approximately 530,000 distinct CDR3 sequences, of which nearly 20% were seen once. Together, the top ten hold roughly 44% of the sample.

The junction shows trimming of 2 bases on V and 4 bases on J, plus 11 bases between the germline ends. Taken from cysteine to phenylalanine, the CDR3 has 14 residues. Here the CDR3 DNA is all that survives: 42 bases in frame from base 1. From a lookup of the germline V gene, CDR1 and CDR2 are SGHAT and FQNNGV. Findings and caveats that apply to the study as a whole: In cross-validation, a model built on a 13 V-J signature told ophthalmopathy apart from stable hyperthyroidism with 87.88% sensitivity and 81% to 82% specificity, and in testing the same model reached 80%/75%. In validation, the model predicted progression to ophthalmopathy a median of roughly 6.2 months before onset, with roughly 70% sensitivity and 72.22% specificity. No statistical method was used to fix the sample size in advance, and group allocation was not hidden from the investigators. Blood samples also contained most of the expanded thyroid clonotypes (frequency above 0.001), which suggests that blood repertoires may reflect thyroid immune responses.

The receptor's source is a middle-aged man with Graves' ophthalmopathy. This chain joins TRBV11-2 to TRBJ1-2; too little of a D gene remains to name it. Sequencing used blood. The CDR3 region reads CASSLSPGGYGYTF. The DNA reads TGTGCCAGCAGCTTATCCCCAGGAGGCTATGGCTACACCTTC.